This TCR beta chain was obtained from a study of blood T cells in healthy people across ages. PBMCs were isolated at a quantity of at least 6.5 million per sample. With a J-beta primer mix and a sample-barcoded 5' primer, a second PCR ran about 7 to 12 cycles. TCRdb reprocessed the 5' RACE reads with MiXCR, giving one entry per CDR3 protein. The sample yields 850,000 to 1,100,000 distinct CDR3 sequences, under 40% seen once. V was trimmed by 1 base and J by 3 bases, leaving 1 base between them. Germline-derived CDR1 and CDR2 are LGHDT and YNNKEL (reference sequence). CDR3 length equals 11 residues. This clonotype was found many times.

What was sequenced was blood. The receptor comes from a man aged 18 to 29 in good health. This chain joins TRBV3-1 and TRBJ2-7; D not certain. This CDR3 reads CASSQVYEQYF. CDR3 coding DNA: TGTGCCAGCAGCCAAGTCTACGAGCAGTACTTC.